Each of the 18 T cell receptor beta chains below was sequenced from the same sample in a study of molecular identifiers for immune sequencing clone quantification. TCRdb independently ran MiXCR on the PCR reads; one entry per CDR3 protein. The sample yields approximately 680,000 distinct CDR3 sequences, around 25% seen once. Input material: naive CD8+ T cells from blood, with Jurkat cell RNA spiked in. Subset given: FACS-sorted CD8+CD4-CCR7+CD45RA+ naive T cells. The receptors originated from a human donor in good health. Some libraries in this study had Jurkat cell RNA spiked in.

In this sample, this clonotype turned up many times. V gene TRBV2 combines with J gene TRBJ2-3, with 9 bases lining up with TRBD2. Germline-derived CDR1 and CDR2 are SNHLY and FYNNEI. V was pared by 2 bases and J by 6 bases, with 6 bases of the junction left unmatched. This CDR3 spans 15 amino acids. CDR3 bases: TGTGCCAGCAGTGAACTAGCGGGGAGTCTTGATACGCAGTATTTT. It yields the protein CASSELAGSLDTQYF.

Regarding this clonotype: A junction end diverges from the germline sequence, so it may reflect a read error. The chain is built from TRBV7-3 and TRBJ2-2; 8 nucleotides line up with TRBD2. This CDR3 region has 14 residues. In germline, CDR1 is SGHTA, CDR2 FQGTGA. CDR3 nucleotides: TGTGCCCCCCGGGCGGGAGGTTACACCGGGGAGCTGTTGTTT. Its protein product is CAPRAGGYTGELLF.

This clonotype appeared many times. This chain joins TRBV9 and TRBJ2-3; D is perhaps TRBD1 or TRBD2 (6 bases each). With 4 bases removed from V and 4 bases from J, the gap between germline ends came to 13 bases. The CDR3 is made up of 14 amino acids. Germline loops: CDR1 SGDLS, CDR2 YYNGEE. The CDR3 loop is CASSPGGSADTQYF. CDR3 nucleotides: TGTGCCAGCAGCCCCGGGGGCTCCGCAGATACGCAGTATTTT. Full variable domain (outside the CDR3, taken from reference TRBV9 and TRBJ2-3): DSGVTQTPKHLITATGQRVTLRCSPRSGDLSVYWYQQSLDQGLQFLIQYYNGEERAKGNILERFSAQQFPDLHSELNLSSLELGDSALYFCASSPGGSADTQYFGPGTRLTVL.

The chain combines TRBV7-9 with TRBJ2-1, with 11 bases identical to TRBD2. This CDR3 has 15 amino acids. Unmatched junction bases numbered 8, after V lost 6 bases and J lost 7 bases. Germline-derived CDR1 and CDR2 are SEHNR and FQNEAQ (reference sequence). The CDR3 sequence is CASRTLAGVGNEQFF. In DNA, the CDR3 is TGTGCCAGCAGAACACTAGCGGGGGTTGGTAATGAGCAGTTCTTC.

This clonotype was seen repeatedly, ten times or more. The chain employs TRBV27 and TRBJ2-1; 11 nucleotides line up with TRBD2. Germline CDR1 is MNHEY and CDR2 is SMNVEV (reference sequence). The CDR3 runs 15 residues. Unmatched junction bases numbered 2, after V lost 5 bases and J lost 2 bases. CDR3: CASSPLAGAYNEQFF. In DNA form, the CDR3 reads TGTGCCAGCAGTCCACTAGCGGGGGCCTACAATGAGCAGTTCTTC.

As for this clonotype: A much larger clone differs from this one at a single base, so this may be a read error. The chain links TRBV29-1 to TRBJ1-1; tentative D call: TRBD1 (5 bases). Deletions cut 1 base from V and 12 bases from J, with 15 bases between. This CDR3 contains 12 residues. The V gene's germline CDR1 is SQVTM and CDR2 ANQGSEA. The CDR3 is CSVEGWEGLTFF. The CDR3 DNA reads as TGCAGCGTTGAAGGGTGGGAGGGGCTCACTTTCTTT. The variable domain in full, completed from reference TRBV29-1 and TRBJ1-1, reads SAVISQKPSRDICQRGTSLTIQCQVDSQVTMMFWYRQQPGQSLTLIATANQGSEATYESGFVIDKFPISRPNLTFSTLTVSNMSPEDSSIYLCSVEGWEGLTFFGQGTRLTVV.

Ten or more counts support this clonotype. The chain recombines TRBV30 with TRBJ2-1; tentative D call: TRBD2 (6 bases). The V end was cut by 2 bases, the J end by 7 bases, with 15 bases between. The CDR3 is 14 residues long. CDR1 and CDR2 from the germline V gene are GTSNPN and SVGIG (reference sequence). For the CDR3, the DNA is TGTGCCTGGAGTTACCCCCCCGGAGGGAATGAGCAGTTCTTC. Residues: CAWSYPPGGNEQFF.

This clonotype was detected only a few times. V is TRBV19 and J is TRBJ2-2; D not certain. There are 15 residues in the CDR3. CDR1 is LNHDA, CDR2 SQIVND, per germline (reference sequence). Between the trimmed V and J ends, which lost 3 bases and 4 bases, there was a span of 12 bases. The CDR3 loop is CASSMSHRTTGELFF. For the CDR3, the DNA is TGTGCCAGTAGTATGAGTCACAGAACCACCGGGGAGCTGTTTTTT.

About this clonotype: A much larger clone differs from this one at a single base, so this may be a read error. This CDR3 is CSVCPGFIYEQYF. CDR3 sequence (DNA): TGCAGCGTGTGCCCGGGGTTTATCTACGAGCAGTACTTC. V is TRBV29-1 and J is TRBJ2-7, with D perhaps matching TRBD2 (5 bases). Germline V gene sequence: CDR1 SQVTM, CDR2 ANQGSEA. The CDR3 has 13 residues. V gave up 6 bases and J gave up 3 bases, with 15 bases separating them.

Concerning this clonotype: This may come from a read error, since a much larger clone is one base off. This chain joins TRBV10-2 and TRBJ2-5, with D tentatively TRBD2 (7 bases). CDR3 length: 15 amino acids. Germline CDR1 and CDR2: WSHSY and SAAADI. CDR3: CASSDRRGPQEPQYF. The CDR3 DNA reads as TGCGCCAGCAGTGACCGGCGGGGGCCTCAAGAGCCCCAGTACTTC.

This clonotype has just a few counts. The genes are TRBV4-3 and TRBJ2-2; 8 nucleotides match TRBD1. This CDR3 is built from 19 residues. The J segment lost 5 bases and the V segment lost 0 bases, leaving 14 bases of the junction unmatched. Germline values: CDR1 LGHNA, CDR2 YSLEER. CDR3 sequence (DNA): TGCGCCAGCAGCCAAGATTTCTTCAGGACAGGGCTTGGTACCGGGGAGCTGTTTTTT. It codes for CASSQDFFRTGLGTGELFF.

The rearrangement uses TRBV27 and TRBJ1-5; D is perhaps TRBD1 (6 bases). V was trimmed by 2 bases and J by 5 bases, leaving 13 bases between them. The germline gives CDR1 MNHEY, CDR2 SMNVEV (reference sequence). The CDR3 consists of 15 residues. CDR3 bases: TGTGCCAGCAGTTTAAGCGGGTCAGGGGATCAGCCCCAGCATTTT. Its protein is CASSLSGSGDQPQHF.

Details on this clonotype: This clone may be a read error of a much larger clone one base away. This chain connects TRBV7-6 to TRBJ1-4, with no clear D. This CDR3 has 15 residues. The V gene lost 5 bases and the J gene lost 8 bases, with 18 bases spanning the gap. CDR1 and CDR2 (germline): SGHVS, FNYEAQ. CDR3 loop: CASSHNSLGSEKLFF. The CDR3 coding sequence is TGTGCCAGCAGCCATAACAGCCTTGGATCGGAAAAACTGTTTTTT.

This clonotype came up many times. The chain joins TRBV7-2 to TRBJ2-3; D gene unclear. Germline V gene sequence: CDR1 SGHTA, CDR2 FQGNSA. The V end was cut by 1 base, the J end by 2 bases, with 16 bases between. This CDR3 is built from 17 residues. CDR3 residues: CASSLDQKPGLTDTQYF. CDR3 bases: TGTGCCAGCAGCTTAGATCAAAAACCCGGGCTCACAGATACGCAGTATTTT.

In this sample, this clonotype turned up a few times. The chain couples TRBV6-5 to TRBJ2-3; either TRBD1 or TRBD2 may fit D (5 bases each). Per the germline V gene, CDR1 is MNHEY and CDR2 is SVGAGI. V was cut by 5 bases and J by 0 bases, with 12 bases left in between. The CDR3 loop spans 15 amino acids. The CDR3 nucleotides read TGTGCCAGCAGTGGGACGGAGCATAGCACAGATACGCAGTATTTT. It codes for CASSGTEHSTDTQYF.

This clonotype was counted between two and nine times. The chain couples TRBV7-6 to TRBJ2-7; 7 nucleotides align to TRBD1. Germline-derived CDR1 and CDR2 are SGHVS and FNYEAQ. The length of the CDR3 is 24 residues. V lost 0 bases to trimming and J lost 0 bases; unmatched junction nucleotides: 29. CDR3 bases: TGTGCCAGCAGCTTAGCCTCGACAGGGAAAGGACAGAGTACCTGGGAACCTTACTCCTACGAGCAGTACTTC. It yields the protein CASSLASTGKGQSTWEPYSYEQYF.

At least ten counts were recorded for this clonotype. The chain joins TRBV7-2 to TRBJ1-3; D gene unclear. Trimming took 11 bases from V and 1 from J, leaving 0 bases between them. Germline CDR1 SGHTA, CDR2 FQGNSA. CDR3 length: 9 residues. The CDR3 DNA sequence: TGTGCCTCTGGAAACACCATATATTTT. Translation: CASGNTIYF.

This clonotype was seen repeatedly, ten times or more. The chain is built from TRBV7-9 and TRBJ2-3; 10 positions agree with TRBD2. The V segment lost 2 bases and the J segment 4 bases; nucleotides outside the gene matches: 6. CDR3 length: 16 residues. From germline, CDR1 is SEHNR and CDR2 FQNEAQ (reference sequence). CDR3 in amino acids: CASSLPAGGSSDTQYF. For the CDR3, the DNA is TGTGCCAGCAGCTTACCAGCGGGAGGGTCCTCAGATACGCAGTATTTT.